One and the same sample provided the 7 T cell receptor beta chains below, sequenced in a study of OX40 agonist ivuxolimab in advanced cancers. Clones were read by immunoSEQ multiplex PCR, and TCRdb kept only the in-frame ones, dropping some. The sample holds some 40,000 clones, 92% seen once. Material: CD4+ or CD8+ T cells sorted from blood, obtained in a trial of the OX40 agonist ivuxolimab. These receptors all stem from an adult with an advanced solid tumor such as melanoma, head and neck, liver or kidney cancer.

The chain has TRBV7-9 and TRBJ1-1, with D hard to call. This CDR3 has 13 amino acids. Germline CDR1 SEHNR, CDR2 FQNEAQ (reference sequence). V lost 8 bases to trimming and J lost 6 bases, with 16 bases between them. The CDR3 DNA reads TGTGCCAGCCGGCTGACAACCTCGTCTGAAGCTTTCTTT. As protein: CASRLTTSSEAFF.

A few counts support this clone. The chain joins TRBV7-9 to TRBJ1-1; D gene uncertain. Germline values: CDR1 SEHNR, CDR2 FQNEAQ (reference sequence). V was clipped by 4 bases and J by 4 bases, with 10 bases between them. This CDR3 is built from 13 residues. The CDR3 bases are TGTGCCAGCAGCTCCCGGGAGGTCACTGAAGCTTTCTTT. Translating it yields CASSSREVTEAFF.

The chain couples TRBV5-4 to TRBJ2-5; no clear D gene. The CDR3 spans 14 residues. Looked up from germline, CDR1 is SGHNT and CDR2 is YYREEE (reference sequence). Trimming took off 0 bases at V and 5 bases at J, with 11 bases between the two ends. The CDR3, as DNA: TGTGCCAGCAGCTTGGGTTACAGTTGGGAGACCCAGTACTTC. It specifies CASSLGYSWETQYF.

The chain joins TRBV5-1 to TRBJ2-1; 11 nucleotides align to TRBD2. In germline, CDR1 is SGHRS, CDR2 YFSETQ. The length of the CDR3 is 18 residues. Trimming at V came to 0 bases and at J to 0 bases, leaving 5 bases not matched to a gene. The CDR3 nucleotides are TGCGCCAGCAGCTTGGGACTAGCGGGACTTAACTCCTACAATGAGCAGTTCTTC. It specifies CASSLGLAGLNSYNEQFF.

This clone came up once. The chain has TRBV2 and TRBJ2-7, with D perhaps being TRBD1 or TRBD2 (5 bases each). V lost 5 bases and J 2 bases, leaving 19 bases between the germline ends. The germline CDR1 and CDR2 sequences are SNHLY and FYNNEI. The CDR3 consists of 16 residues. In DNA, the CDR3 is TGTGCCAGCAGTCCACCGCCCGGGACCCTTCCCTACGAGCAGTACTTC. Translated: CASSPPPGTLPYEQYF.

V gene TRBV27 combines with J gene TRBJ2-1; 10 nucleotides agree with TRBD2. V lost 0 bases and J lost 4; bases outside the gene matches: 0. Per germline, CDR1 MNHEY and CDR2 SMNVEV (reference sequence). The CDR3 length is 15 residues. The CDR3 here is CASSLSTSGYNEQFF. The CDR3 DNA reads as TGTGCCAGCAGTTTATCGACTAGCGGGTACAATGAGCAGTTCTTC.

The chain has TRBV5-1 and TRBJ2-3, with a possible D match to TRBD1 (6 bases). From germline, CDR1 is SGHRS and CDR2 YFSETQ. V was trimmed by 3 bases and J by 0 bases, leaving 14 bases between them. The CDR3 sequence is 16 residues long. This CDR3 is CASSWDRQGSTDTQYF. The CDR3 nucleotides read TGCGCCAGCAGCTGGGATCGGCAGGGGAGCACAGATACGCAGTATTTT.